Listed below are T cell receptor beta chains from one sample, sequenced in a study of T cells in localized non-small cell lung cancer. The protocol was immunoSEQ multiplex PCR, while the TCRdb copy is restricted to in-frame clones and leaves out a portion. Of roughly 3,500 clones in the sample, around 24% were seen once. Here the sequenced sample was lung tumor tissue, taken before any cancer treatment. Receptors originate from a woman between 40 and 69 years old with stage I lung adenocarcinoma. Each CDR3 is given with its conserved first and last residue. D genes are given only for firm matches. Clone size is not always given. Where it is, it says once, few, many or a class for expanded clones.

- 16 TRBJ2-1 TRBV18 - CASSPPGGEGYNEQFF TGTGCCAGCTCACCACCGGGGGGAGAGGGATACAATGAGCAGTTCTTC
- 15 TRBJ2-1 TRBV6-8 - CASSPAVGSYNEQFF TGTGCCAGCAGTCCCGCAGTGGGTTCCTACAATGAGCAGTTCTTC
few 16 TRBJ2-1 TRBV9 TRBD2 CASSGTSGSGYNEQFF TGTGCCAGCAGCGGGACTAGCGGGAGTGGTTACAATGAGCAGTTCTTC
- 17 TRBJ2-3 TRBV12-5 - CASGLDPGWRRTDTQYF TGTGCTAGTGGTTTGGACCCGGGGTGGAGGCGCACAGATACGCAGTATTTT
- 14 TRBJ1-2 TRBV11-3 - CASSLATQDYGYTF TGTGCCAGCAGCTTGGCGACGCAGGACTATGGCTACACCTTC
few 17 TRBJ2-3 TRBV6-8 TRBD1 CASSFSRDRGRTDTQYF TGTGCCAGCAGTTTCTCCCGGGACAGGGGCCGAACAGATACGCAGTATTTT
few 12 TRBJ1-2 TRBV9 - CASSFEGLRYTF TGTGCCAGCAGCTTTGAGGGATTACGCTACACCTTC
few 14 TRBJ1-4 TRBV11-3 - CASSFSTANEKLFF TGTGCCAGCAGCTTTTCCACAGCGAATGAAAAACTGTTTTTT
medium-sized 15 TRBJ1-2 TRBV11-3 - CASSPRGTSNYGYTF TGTGCCAGCAGCCCCCGGGGGACAAGTAACTATGGCTACACCTTC
- 16 TRBJ1-1 TRBV25-1 TRBD1 CASSDPGQGALTEAFF TGTGCCAGCAGTGATCCGGGACAGGGGGCTTTAACCGAAGCTTTCTTT
- 16 TRBJ2-2 TRBV19 TRBD1 CASSIVGRGTTGELFF TGTGCCAGTAGTATAGTTGGCAGGGGGACCACCGGGGAGCTGTTTTTT
few 15 TRBJ2-7 TRBV11-3 - CASSFNRDGAYEQYF TGTGCCAGCAGCTTCAACCGGGACGGAGCCTACGAGCAGTACTTC
- 15 TRBJ2-7 TRBV18 TRBD2 CASSTGREVAYEQYF TGTGCCAGCTCAACGGGCCGGGAGGTAGCTTACGAGCAGTACTTC
- 14 TRBJ1-3 TRBV28 - CASTTTGAGNTIYF TGTGCCAGCACCACGACAGGAGCTGGAAACACCATATATTTT
- 15 TRBJ1-5 TRBV6-8 TRBD1 CASSYSYRGTQPQHF TGTGCCAGCAGTTACTCATACAGGGGAACTCAGCCCCAGCATTTT
medium-sized 13 TRBJ1-5 TRBV6-8 - CASRRSSNQPQHF TGTGCCAGCAGGAGGTCTAGCAATCAGCCCCAGCATTTT
few 15 TRBJ1-2 TRBV6-8 TRBD1 CASSSRTGGLYGYTF TGTGCCAGCAGCTCCAGGACAGGGGGCTTATATGGCTACACCTTC
- 13 TRBJ2-3 TRBV9 - CASSASVPDTQYF TGTGCCAGCAGCGCGTCAGTCCCAGATACGCAGTATTTT
medium-sized 15 TRBJ1-5 TRBV6-8 - CASSRTAYSNQPQHF TGTGCCAGCAGTCGGACAGCTTATAGCAATCAGCCCCAGCATTTT
- 16 TRBJ1-4 TRBV9 - CASSVRSGPRNEKLFF TGTGCCAGCAGCGTAAGGAGCGGCCCACGCAATGAAAAACTGTTTTTT
- 14 TRBJ2-1 TRBV6-8 - CASSLARLNNEQFF TGTGCCAGCAGTTTAGCCCGACTCAACAATGAGCAGTTCTTC
few 16 TRBJ2-7 TRBV15 TRBD2 CATSRDAGTTFVEQYF TGTGCCACCAGCAGAGACGCCGGGACTACATTTGTAGAGCAGTACTTC
- 16 TRBJ2-5 TRBV11-3 TRBD2 CASSFGATSGQETQYF TGTGCCAGCAGCTTTGGGGCGACTAGCGGGCAAGAGACCCAGTACTTC
- 13 TRBJ1-1 TRBV9 - CASSVGTHTEAFF TGTGCCAGCAGCGTAGGGACCCACACTGAAGCTTTCTTT
- 14 TRBJ1-2 TRBV6-8 - CASSSTGETYGYTF TGTGCCAGCAGTTCGACGGGGGAAACCTATGGCTACACCTTC
medium-sized 16 TRBJ2-5 TRBV28 TRBD1 CASSLASDRGGKTQYF TGTGCCAGCAGTTTGGCATCAGACAGGGGAGGCAAGACCCAGTACTTC
few 15 TRBJ1-1 TRBV11-3 - CASSLNHAVVTEAFF TGTGCCAGCAGCCTCAACCACGCGGTCGTGACTGAAGCTTTCTTT
- 15 TRBJ2-7 TRBV1 - CASSQEWGWVYEQYF TGCGCCAGCAGCCAAGAGTGGGGCTGGGTTTACGAGCAGTACTTC
few 14 TRBJ1-1 TRBV6-8 - CASSYRGDGTEAFF TGTGCCAGCAGTTACAGGGGAGATGGTACTGAAGCTTTCTTT
few 13 TRBJ2-7 TRBV28 TRBD2 CASQRGSSYEQYF TGTGCCAGCCAGCGGGGGAGCTCCTACGAGCAGTACTTC
- 17 TRBJ1-5 TRBV19 - CASSPRHREYGNQPQHF TGTGCCAGTAGTCCGCGGCACAGGGAGTACGGCAATCAGCCCCAGCATTTT
few 15 TRBJ2-1 TRBV11-3 - CASNLGGAEDNEQFF TGTGCCAGCAACCTAGGGGGGGCTGAGGACAATGAGCAGTTCTTC
- 19 TRBJ2-6 TRBV23-1 TRBD1 CASSQPTDRANSGANVLTF TGCGCCAGCAGTCAACCGACCGACAGGGCCAACTCTGGGGCCAACGTCCTGACTTTC
- 14 TRBJ2-3 TRBV11-3 - CASSQGRGTDTQYF TGTGCCAGCAGCCAAGGGAGAGGCACAGATACGCAGTATTTT
few 15 TRBJ2-7 TRBV7-1 - CASSGTGSWGYEQYF TGTGCCAGCAGCGGGACGGGTTCATGGGGCTACGAGCAGTACTTC